The 19 T cell receptor beta chains below come from one sample, sequenced in a study of T cells in Graves' hyperthyroidism and ophthalmopathy. Amplified TCR beta CDR3 regions came from RNA transcripts. The TCR CDR3 first-round RT-PCR relied on the HTBI primer set. TCRdb itself ran the multiplex PCR reads through MiXCR, one entry per CDR3 protein. The sample records 250,000 to 350,000 distinct CDR3 sequences, about a sixth being singletons. The sample consisted of blood. These receptors were collected from a woman aged 60 to 75 with Graves' ophthalmopathy.

In this sample, this clonotype turned up many times. The chain employs TRBV6-2 or TRBV6-3 and TRBJ2-7, with TRBD1 matching 8 bases. V lost 6 bases and J lost 3; bases outside the gene matches: 10. The CDR3 loop spans 15 amino acids. Per germline, CDR1 MNHEY and CDR2 SVGEGT. This chain's CDR3 is CASRDRATEYYEQYF. The CDR3 DNA follows: TGTGCCAGCAGGGACAGGGCCACCGAATACTACGAGCAGTACTTC.

This clonotype came up a few times. The V gene is TRBV4-3, the J gene TRBJ2-7; TRBD2 is a possible D gene (6 bases). Germline V CDR1 and CDR2: LGHNA, YSLEER. Trimming shortened V by 0 bases and J by 0 bases, and 9 bases separated the two germline ends. CDR3 length equals 15 residues. CDR3 coding DNA: TGCGCCAGCAGCCAAGATGCGGGAACCTCCTACGAGCAGTACTTC. Translating it yields CASSQDAGTSYEQYF.

About this clonotype: One base away lies a much larger clone, so this may be a sequencing read error. The CDR3 region is CASSLLTGYNEQSF. In DNA, the CDR3 is TGTGCCAGCAGCTTGTTGACAGGCTACAATGAGCAGTCCTTC. This sequence joins TRBV11-2 and TRBJ2-1; possible D gene TRBD1, 6 bases. Germline CDR1 SGHAT, CDR2 FQNNGV. CDR3 length: 14 residues.

In this sample, this clonotype turned up many times. The chain uses TRBV5-8 and TRBJ2-3; no clear D gene. V lost 3 bases, J lost 4 bases, and 18 bases lay in between. The CDR3 consists of 16 residues. Germline V lookup: CDR1 SGHTS, CDR2 YDEGEE. CDR3 sequence reads: CASSSPKRGTADTQYF. DNA for the CDR3: TGTGCCAGCAGCTCGCCCAAGCGAGGTACGGCAGATACGCAGTATTTT.

Of note for this clonotype: Possible read error: a much larger clone is one base away. The chain joins TRBV20-1 to TRBJ2-7, with 7 bases aligning to TRBD1. This CDR3 is built from 15 residues. With V trimmed by 3 bases and J by 2 bases, 10 bases remained unmatched. The V gene's germline CDR1 is DFQATT and CDR2 SNEGSKA (reference sequence). The CDR3 loop reads CSARTTGQSPYEQYF. The CDR3 DNA reads TGCAGTGCTAGGACCACGGGACAGAGCCCCTACGAGCAGTACTTC.

Many counts were recorded for this clonotype. The rearrangement links TRBV3-1 to TRBJ2-3, with TRBD2 matching over 8 bases. The CDR3 is 15 amino acids. Germline V gene sequence: CDR1 LGHDT, CDR2 YNNKEL (reference sequence). With V trimmed by 2 bases and J by 4 bases, 5 bases remained unmatched. The CDR3 DNA reads as TGTGCCAGCAGCCAAAAGCGGGGGCAGGCAGATACGCAGTATTTT. Translation: CASSQKRGQADTQYF.

This clonotype was seen ten or more times. CDR3 DNA sequence: TGTGCCAGCATCAAAACTAGCTACGAGACCCAGTACTTC. Protein sequence: CASIKTSYETQYF. V and J are TRBV28 and TRBJ2-5; perhaps TRBD2 as D (6 bases). Germline CDR1 and CDR2: MDHEN and SYDVKM. V was pared by 7 bases and J by 5 bases, with 14 bases between. The CDR3 is 13 residues long. The complete variable domain, with remaining parts taken from reference TRBV28 and TRBJ2-5, reads DVKVTQSSRYLVKRTGEKVFLECVQDMDHENMFWYRQDPGLGLRLIYFSYDVKMKEKGDIPEGYSVSREKKERFSLILESASTNQTSMYLCASIKTSYETQYFGPGTRLLVL.

This clonotype was picked up many times. The chain is built from TRBV7-9 and TRBJ1-2; tentative D call: TRBD1 (6 bases). Looked up from germline, CDR1 is SEHNR and CDR2 is FQNEAQ (reference sequence). V shed 5 bases and J shed 2 bases, with 24 bases lying between them. This CDR3 comprises 18 residues. As DNA, the CDR3 is TGTGCCAGCAGCCGAGGGTGGCAGGGGACCACTGAGAACTATGGCTACACCTTC. This sequence encodes CASSRGWQGTTENYGYTF.

This clonotype was counted between two and nine times. The chain links TRBV3-1 to TRBJ2-3; 9 positions agree with TRBD2. Per the germline V gene, CDR1 is LGHDT and CDR2 is YNNKEL (reference sequence). V was clipped by 0 bases and J by 2 bases; unmatched bases: 6. This CDR3 is 17 amino acids long. CDR3 sequence (DNA): TGTGCCAGCAGCCAAGAGTGGGCGGGAGGGACCACAGATACGCAGTATTTT. This encodes CASSQEWAGGTTDTQYF.

This clonotype was picked up many times. The gene calls are TRBV5-1 and TRBJ2-5; tentatively, D is TRBD1 or TRBD2 (6 bases each). V lost 5 bases and J 1 base, leaving 15 bases between the germline ends. Germline V gives CDR1 SGHRS, CDR2 YFSETQ. This CDR3 is 15 amino acids long. The CDR3 loop reads CASRPRGGTQETQYF. Here the CDR3 DNA reads TGCGCCAGCAGACCACGAGGGGGGACCCAAGAGACCCAGTACTTC. The complete variable domain, with remaining parts taken from reference TRBV5-1 and TRBJ2-5, reads KAGVTQTPRYLIKTRGQQVTLSCSPISGHRSVSWYQQTPGQGLQFLFEYFSETQRNKGNFPGRFSGRQFSNSRSEMNVSTLELGDSALYLCASRPRGGTQETQYFGPGTRLLVL.

This clonotype has ten or more counts. The chain employs TRBV2 and TRBJ1-5; 8 positions match TRBD1. The CDR3 runs 15 residues. Germline loops: CDR1 SNHLY, CDR2 FYNNEI. V was pared by 5 bases and J by 6 bases, with 9 bases of the junction left unmatched. CDR3 nucleotide sequence: TGTGCCAGCAGTCTTGACAGGGGTTCAGGTCAGCCCCAGCATTTT. It yields the protein CASSLDRGSGQPQHF.

In this sample, this clonotype turned up many times. The genes are TRBV28 and TRBJ2-5; TRBD1 or TRBD2 may be the D gene (5 bases each). V gave up 5 bases and J gave up 4 bases, with 17 bases separating them. The CDR3 has 15 amino acids. From germline, CDR1 is MDHEN and CDR2 SYDVKM. The CDR3 DNA follows: TGTGCCAGCAGTCCCCCCGAGGGGTTGGCAGAGACCCAGTACTTC. Translating gives CASSPPEGLAETQYF.

Notes on this clonotype: The CDR3 end shows no conserved phenylalanine or tryptophan, and so a read error is likely. The CDR3 reads CASSLLAGVEQYL. CDR3 nucleotide sequence: TGTGCCAGCAGTTTGTTAGCGGGAGTTGAGCAGTACCTC. The chain carries TRBV12-3 or TRBV12-4 and TRBJ2-1; 9 bases are shared with TRBD2. The J call may be wrong; the DNA end is better matched by TRBJ2-7. The CDR3 extends over 13 amino acids.

V usage is TRBV6-1 and J usage is TRBJ2-7; tentative D call: TRBD1 (5 bases). V gave up 6 bases and J gave up 3 bases, with 15 bases separating them. Germline V gene data show CDR1 as MNHNS and CDR2 as SASEGT. This CDR3 has 14 amino acids. CDR3 nucleotide sequence: TGTGCCAGCAGGCCGCCCGGCAGGGACTACGAGCAGTACTTC. This sequence encodes CASRPPGRDYEQYF.

V is TRBV13 and J is TRBJ2-6; 8 bases align to TRBD2. This CDR3 contains 20 residues. CDR1 PRHDT and CDR2 FYEKMQ come from the germline V gene (reference sequence). Unmatched junction bases numbered 16, after V lost 6 bases and J lost 0 bases. CDR3 region: CASSRLSPTSGASGANVLTF. CDR3 DNA: TGTGCCAGCAGTCGTCTGTCTCCTACTAGCGGAGCCTCTGGGGCCAACGTCCTGACTTTC. Variable domain in full (rest from reference TRBV13 and TRBJ2-6): AAGVIQSPRHLIKEKRETATLKCYPIPRHDTVYWYQQGPGQDPQFLISFYEKMQSDKGSIPDRFSAQQFSDYHSELNMSSLELGDSALYFCASSRLSPTSGASGANVLTFGAGSRLTVL.

J is TRBJ2-1 and V is TRBV20-1; 9 nucleotides match TRBD2. The germline V gene encodes CDR1 DFQATT and CDR2 SNEGSKA (reference sequence). This CDR3 comprises 15 residues. V lost 2 bases to trimming and J lost 0 bases; unmatched junction nucleotides: 2. CDR3 in amino acids: CSARPSGTSYNEQFF. The CDR3 bases are TGCAGTGCTAGACCTAGCGGGACCTCCTACAATGAGCAGTTCTTC.

This clonotype was picked up many times. The chain uses TRBV7-2 and TRBJ1-5; no clear D. Looked up from germline, CDR1 is SGHTA and CDR2 is FQGNSA. This CDR3 has 15 amino acids. The V gene lost 2 bases and the J gene lost 1 base, with 9 bases spanning the gap. The CDR3 nucleotides read TGTGCCAGCAGCTTAAGTGCCGGGAGCAATCAGCCCCAGCATTTT. This encodes CASSLSAGSNQPQHF.

The chain has TRBV20-1 and TRBJ1-2; 11 positions match TRBD1. V dropped 2 bases and J dropped 6; count of bases not matched to a gene: 5. The CDR3 loop spans 14 amino acids. The germline V gene encodes CDR1 DFQATT and CDR2 SNEGSKA (reference sequence). Here the CDR3 DNA reads TGCAGTGCTAGATTCCCGGGACAGGGGGATGGCTACACCTTC. Translation: CSARFPGQGDGYTF.

The chain carries TRBV11-3 and TRBJ1-3; D is possibly TRBD1 (5 bases). Trimming took off 3 bases at V and 2 bases at J, with 8 bases between the two ends. CDR3 size: 14 residues. Germline assignment: CDR1 SGHNT and CDR2 YENEEA. The CDR3 sequence: CASSFDSTGNTIYF. CDR3 coding DNA: TGTGCCAGCAGCTTCGACAGCACTGGAAACACCATATATTTT.